The clone carrying this T cell receptor (beta chain) was counted ten times or more. Its target is not known. The TCR beta libraries were generated through quantitative 5'-RACE incorporating molecular barcodes. Using its own MiXCR run on the 5' RACE reads, TCRdb lists one record per CDR3 protein. The table shows 650,000 to 800,000 distinct CDR3 sequences, with around 20% occurring only once. This record belongs to a study of CD8 T cells in ankylosing spondylitis. Study-level findings and limits: Reportedly, matched ankylosing spondylitis synovial fluid was significantly enriched for disease-linked clones. Roughly eight highly homologous variants made up a TCR beta motif that seemed to typify ankylosing spondylitis blood.

Germline trimming cut 6 bases from V and 2 bases from J; bases unmatched to any gene: 6. This CDR3 is 15 amino acids long. Specimen: blood, either unsorted or a sorted T cell fraction (not recorded which). This TCR was recovered from a male donor with ankylosing spondylitis. This chain joins TRBV12-3 or TRBV12-4 and TRBJ2-3; 9 bases align to TRBD1. This chain's CDR3 is CASSATGGNTDTQYF. CDR3 nucleotides: TGTGCCAGCAGCGCCACAGGGGGCAACACAGATACGCAGTATTTT.